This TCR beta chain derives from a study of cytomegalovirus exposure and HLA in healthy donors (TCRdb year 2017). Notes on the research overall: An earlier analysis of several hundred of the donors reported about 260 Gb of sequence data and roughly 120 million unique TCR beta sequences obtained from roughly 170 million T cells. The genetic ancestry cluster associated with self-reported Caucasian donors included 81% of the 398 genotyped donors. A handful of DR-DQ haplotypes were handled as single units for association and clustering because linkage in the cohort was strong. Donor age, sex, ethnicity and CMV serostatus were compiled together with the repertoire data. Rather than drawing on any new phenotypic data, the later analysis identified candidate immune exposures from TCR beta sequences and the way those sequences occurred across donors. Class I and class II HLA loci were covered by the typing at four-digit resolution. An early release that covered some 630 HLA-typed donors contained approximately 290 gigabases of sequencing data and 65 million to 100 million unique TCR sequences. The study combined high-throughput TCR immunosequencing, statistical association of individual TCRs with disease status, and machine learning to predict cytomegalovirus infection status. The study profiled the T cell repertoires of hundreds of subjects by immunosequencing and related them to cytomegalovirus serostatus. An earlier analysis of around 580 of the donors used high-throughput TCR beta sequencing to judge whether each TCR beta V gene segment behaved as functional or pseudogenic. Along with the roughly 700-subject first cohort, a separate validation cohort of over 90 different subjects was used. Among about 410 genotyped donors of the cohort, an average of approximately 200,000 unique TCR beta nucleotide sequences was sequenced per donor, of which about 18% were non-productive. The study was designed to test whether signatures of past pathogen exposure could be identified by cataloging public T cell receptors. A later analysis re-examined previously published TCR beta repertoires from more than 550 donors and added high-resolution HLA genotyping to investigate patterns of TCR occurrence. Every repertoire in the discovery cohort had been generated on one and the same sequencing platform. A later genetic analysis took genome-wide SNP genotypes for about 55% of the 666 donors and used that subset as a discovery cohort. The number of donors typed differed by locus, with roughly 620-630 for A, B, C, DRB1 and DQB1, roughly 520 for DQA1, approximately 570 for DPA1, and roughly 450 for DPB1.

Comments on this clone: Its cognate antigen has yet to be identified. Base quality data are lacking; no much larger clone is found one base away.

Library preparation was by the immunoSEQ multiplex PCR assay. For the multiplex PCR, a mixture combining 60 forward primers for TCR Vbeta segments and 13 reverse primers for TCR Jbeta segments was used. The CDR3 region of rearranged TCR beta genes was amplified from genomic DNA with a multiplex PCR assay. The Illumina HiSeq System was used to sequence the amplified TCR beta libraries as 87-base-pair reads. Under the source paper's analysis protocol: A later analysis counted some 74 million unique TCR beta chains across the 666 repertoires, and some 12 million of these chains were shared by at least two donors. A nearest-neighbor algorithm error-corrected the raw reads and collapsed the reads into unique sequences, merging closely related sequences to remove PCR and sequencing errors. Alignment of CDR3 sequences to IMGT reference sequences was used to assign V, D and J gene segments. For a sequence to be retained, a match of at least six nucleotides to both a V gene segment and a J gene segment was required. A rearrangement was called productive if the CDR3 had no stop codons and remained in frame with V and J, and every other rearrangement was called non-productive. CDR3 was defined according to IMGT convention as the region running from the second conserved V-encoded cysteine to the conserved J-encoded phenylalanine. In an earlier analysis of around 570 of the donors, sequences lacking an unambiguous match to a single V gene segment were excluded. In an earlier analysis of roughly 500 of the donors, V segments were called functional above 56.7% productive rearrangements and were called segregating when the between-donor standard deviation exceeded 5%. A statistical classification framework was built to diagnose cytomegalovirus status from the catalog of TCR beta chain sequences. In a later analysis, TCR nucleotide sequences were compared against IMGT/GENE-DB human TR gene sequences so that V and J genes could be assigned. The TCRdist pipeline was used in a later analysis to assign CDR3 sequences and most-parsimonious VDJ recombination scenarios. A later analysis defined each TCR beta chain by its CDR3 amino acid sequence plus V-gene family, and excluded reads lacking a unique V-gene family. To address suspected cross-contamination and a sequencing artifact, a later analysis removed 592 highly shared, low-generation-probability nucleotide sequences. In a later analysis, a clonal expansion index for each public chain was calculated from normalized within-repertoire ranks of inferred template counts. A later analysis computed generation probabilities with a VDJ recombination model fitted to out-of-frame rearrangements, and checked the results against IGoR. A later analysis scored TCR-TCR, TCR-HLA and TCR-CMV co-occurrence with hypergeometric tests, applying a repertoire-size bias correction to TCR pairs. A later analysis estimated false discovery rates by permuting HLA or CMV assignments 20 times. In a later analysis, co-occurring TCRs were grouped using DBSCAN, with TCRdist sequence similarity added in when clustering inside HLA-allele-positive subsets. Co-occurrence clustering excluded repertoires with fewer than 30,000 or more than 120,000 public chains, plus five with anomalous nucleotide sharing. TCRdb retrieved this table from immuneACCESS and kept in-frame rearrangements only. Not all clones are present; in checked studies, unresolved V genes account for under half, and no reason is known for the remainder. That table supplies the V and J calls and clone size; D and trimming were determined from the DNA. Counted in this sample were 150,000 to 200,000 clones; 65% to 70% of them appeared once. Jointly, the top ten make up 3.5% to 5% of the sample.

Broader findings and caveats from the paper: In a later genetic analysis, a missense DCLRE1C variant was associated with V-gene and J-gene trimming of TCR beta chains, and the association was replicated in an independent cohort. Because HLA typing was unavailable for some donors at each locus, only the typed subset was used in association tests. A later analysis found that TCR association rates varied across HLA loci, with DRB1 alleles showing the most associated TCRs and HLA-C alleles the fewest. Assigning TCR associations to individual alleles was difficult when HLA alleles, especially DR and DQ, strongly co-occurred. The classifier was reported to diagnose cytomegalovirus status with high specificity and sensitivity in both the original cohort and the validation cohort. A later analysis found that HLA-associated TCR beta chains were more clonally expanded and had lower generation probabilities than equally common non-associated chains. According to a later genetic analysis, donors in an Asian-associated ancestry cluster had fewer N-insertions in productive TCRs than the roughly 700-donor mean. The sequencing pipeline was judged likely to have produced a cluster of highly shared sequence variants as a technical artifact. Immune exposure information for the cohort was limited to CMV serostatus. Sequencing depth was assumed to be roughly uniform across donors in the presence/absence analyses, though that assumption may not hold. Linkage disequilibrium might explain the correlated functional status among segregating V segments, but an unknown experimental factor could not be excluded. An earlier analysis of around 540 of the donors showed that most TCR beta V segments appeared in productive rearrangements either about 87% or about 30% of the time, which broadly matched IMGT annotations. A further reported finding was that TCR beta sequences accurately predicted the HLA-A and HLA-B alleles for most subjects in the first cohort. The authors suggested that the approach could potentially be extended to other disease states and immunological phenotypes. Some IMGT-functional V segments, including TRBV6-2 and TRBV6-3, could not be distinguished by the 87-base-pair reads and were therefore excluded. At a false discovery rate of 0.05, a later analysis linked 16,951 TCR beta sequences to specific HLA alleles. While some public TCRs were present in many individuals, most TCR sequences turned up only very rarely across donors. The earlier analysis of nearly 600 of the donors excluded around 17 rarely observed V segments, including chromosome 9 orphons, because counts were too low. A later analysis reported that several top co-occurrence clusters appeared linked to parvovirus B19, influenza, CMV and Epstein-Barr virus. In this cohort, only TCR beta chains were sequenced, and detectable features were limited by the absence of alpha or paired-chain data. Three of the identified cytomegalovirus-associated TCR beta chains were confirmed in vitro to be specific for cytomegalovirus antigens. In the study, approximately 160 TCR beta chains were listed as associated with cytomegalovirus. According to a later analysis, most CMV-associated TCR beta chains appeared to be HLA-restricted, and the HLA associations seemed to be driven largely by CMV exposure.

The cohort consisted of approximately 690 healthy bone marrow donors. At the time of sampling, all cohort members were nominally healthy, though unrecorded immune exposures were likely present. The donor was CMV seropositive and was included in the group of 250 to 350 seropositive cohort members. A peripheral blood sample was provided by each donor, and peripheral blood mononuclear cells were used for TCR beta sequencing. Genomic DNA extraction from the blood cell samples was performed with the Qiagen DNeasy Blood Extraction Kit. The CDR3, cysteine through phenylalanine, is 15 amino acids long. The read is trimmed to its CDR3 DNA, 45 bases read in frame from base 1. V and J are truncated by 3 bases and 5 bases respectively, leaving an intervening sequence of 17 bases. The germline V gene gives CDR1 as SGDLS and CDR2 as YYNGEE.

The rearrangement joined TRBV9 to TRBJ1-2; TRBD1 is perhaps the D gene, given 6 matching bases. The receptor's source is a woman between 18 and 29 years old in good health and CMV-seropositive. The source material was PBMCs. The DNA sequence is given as TGTGCCAGCAGCGAATCCCTAGGGGGTGCTTATGGCTACACCTTC. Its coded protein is CASSESLGGAYGYTF.